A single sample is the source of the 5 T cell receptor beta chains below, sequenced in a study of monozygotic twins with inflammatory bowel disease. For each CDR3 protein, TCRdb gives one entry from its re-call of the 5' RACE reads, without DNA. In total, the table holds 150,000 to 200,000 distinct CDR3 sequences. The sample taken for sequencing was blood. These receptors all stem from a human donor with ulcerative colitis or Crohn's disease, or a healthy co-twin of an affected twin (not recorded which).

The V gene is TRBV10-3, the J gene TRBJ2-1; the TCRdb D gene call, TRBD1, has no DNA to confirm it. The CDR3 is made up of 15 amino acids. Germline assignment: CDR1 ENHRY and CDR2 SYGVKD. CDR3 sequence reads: CAISGDGGTDNVQFF.

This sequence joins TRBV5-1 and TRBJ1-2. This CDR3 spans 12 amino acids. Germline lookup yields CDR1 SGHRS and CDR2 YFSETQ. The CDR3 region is CASSWQGGGYTF.

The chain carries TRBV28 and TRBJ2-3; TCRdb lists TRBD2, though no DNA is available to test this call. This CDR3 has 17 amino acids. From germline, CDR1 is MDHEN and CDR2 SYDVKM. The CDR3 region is CASSPPSGGGSTDTQYF.

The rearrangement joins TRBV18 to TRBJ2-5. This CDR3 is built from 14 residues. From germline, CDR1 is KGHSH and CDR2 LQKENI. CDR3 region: CASSPLDRQETQYF.

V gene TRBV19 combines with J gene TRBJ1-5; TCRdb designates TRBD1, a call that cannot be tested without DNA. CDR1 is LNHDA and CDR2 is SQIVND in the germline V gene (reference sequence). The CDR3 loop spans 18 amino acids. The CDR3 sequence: CASSPLPGGGKSNQPQHF.